This entry describes one T cell receptor (beta chain). What it binds is unknown. Primers for the PCR totalled 60 Vbeta and 13 Jbeta. The repertoire was sequenced with immunoSEQ multiplex PCR; TCRdb's copy has only in-frame clones and lacks some. Among around 120,000 clones listed, around 81% were seen once. This sample was taken from a study of cytomegalovirus exposure and HLA in healthy donors. Study-level results: A later analysis found most CMV-associated TCR beta chains apparently HLA-restricted. In vitro testing confirmed a few CMV-associated chains as specific for CMV antigens.

The CDR3 length is 15 residues. J was trimmed by 5 bases and V by 4 bases; bases with no gene match: 10. Germline-derived CDR1 and CDR2 are MNHEY and SVGAGI. This receptor was identified in a woman aged 45-59 years in good health and CMV-seronegative. The rearrangement links TRBV6-5 to TRBJ2-7; 8 bases agree with TRBD1. Sequenced sample: PBMCs. The CDR3 sequence: CASSLGRDRSHEQYF. The CDR3 bases are TGTGCCAGCAGTTTGGGACGGGACAGGAGCCACGAGCAGTACTTC.